Below, 29 T cell receptor beta chains from the same sample are listed, as sequenced in a study of T cell repertoires in cytomegalovirus infection (dated 2019 in TCRdb). What the treatment or condition label conveys for this sample: in vitro stimulation with specific CMV peptide epitopes to enrich CMV-specific T cells. This sample was sequenced with an Illumina HiSeq 1500. TCRdb reanalyzed the raw reads on its own, using fastp at Q25 for trimming and MiXCR for clone calling, and kept in-frame beta chains. For every CDR3 protein sequence, its rows merge into one entry that carries the most common genes and DNA. The table for this sample lists approximately 81,000 distinct CDR3 sequences; roughly a quarter of them were counted only once. The top ten clones comprise approximately 48% of the sample. No antigen has been identified for these receptors. Sample: CD8+ T cells from cultured PBMCs, taken from culture after CMV antigen stimulation. The receptors shown here come from a human donor in good health (CMV status not recorded). Some clones in this sample may be carry-over from other donors' samples.

The chain combines TRBV27 with TRBJ2-5; 7 bases match TRBD2. The CDR3 sequence is 15 residues long. J gave up 4 bases and V 2 bases, and 7 bases lay outside the gene matches. In germline, CDR1 is MNHEY, CDR2 SMNVEV (reference sequence). CDR3 coding DNA: TGTGCCAGCAGTTTAGGGAGCGGGGTAGGAGAGACCCAGTACTTC. Translation: CASSLGSGVGETQYF.

The count of this clonotype is one. The chain combines TRBV27 with TRBJ2-2; a weak D match, TRBD1 (6 bases). This CDR3 is 17 amino acids long. Germline V gene sequence: CDR1 MNHEY, CDR2 SMNVEV (reference sequence). Trimming took 3 bases from V and 4 from J, leaving 18 bases between them. Written as DNA, the CDR3 is TGTGCCAGCAGTTTGGTCCAGACCGGCAGGGGCACCGGGGAGCTGTTTTTT. This encodes CASSLVQTGRGTGELFF.

This clonotype was recorded at least ten times. J is TRBJ1-1 and V is TRBV6-2 or TRBV6-3; 8 nucleotides agree with TRBD1. Germline assignment: CDR1 MNHEY and CDR2 SVGEGT. V lost 4 bases and J lost 5; bases outside the gene matches: 9. This CDR3 comprises 15 residues. The CDR3 coding sequence is TGTGCCAGCAGTTCGTCAACAGGGGGAAATACTGAAGCTTTCTTT. Translated: CASSSSTGGNTEAFF.

The V gene is TRBV10-1, the J gene TRBJ2-7; the match to TRBD2 covers 10 bases. V was pared by 8 bases and J by 5 bases, with 6 bases of the junction left unmatched. CDR3 length: 13 residues. CDR1 WNHNN and CDR2 SYGVQD come from the germline V gene (reference sequence). The CDR3 reads CASGLAGADEQYF. CDR3 coding DNA: TGCGCCAGCGGGCTAGCGGGAGCGGACGAGCAGTACTTC.

The V and J genes are TRBV6-4 and TRBJ2-5, with 11 bases identical to TRBD2. Per germline, CDR1 MRHNA and CDR2 SNTAGT. The CDR3 spans 12 residues. V lost 11 bases and J lost 6; bases outside the gene matches: 5. This chain's CDR3 is CARTSGGKTQYF. CDR3 DNA sequence: TGTGCCCGTACTAGCGGGGGCAAGACCCAGTACTTC.

V is TRBV19 and J is TRBJ1-2; the match to TRBD1 covers 7 bases. V lost 1 base and J lost 4; bases outside the gene matches: 15. The germline V gene has CDR1 LNHDA and CDR2 SQIVND (reference sequence). The CDR3 has 18 residues. The CDR3 loop is CASSIGSLDRSKGYGYTF. The CDR3 DNA follows: TGTGCCAGTAGTATAGGTTCCCTGGACAGGTCCAAGGGCTATGGCTACACCTTC.

In this sample, this clonotype turned up a few times. The chain is built from TRBV19 and TRBJ2-3; the match to TRBD1 covers 8 bases. The ends lost 8 bases at V and 0 bases at J; junction bases unmatched: 7. CDR3 length equals 15 residues. CDR1 and CDR2 (germline): LNHDA, SQIVND (reference sequence). CDR3 DNA: TGTGCCAGTCGGGACAGGCCCATTAGCACAGATACGCAGTATTTT. Amino acid sequence: CASRDRPISTDTQYF.

This clonotype has only a few counts. The chain employs TRBV2 and TRBJ2-7, with D perhaps assigned TRBD1 or TRBD2 (5 bases each). Looked up from germline, CDR1 is SNHLY and CDR2 is FYNNEI. This CDR3 spans 13 amino acids. V lost 8 bases and J 2 bases, leaving 13 bases between the germline ends. Here the CDR3 reads CASLGDGPYEQYF. Here the CDR3 DNA reads TGTGCCAGCTTAGGGGACGGTCCCTACGAGCAGTACTTC.

This clonotype was picked up many times. The chain uses TRBV11-3 and TRBJ2-1; a weak D match, TRBD2 (6 bases). Germline loops: CDR1 SGHNT, CDR2 YENEEA. This CDR3 region has 14 residues. Trimming cost V 4 bases and J 9 bases, with 16 bases left between them. CDR3 bases: TGTGCCAGCAGCTCGCTGACTAGTCGAGGTGAGCAGTTCTTC. Amino acid sequence: CASSSLTSRGEQFF.

This clonotype was seen a few times. The rearrangement joins TRBV4-1 to TRBJ2-3; 7 bases are shared with TRBD2. The CDR3 is 16 residues long. Trimming at V came to 0 bases and at J to 3 bases, leaving 6 bases not matched to a gene. From germline, CDR1 is MGHRA and CDR2 YSYEKL. As DNA, the CDR3 is TGCGCCAGCAGCCAAGAACGAGCGGGAAGGACAGATACGCAGTATTTT. This sequence encodes CASSQERAGRTDTQYF.

The chain has TRBV4-3 and TRBJ1-3; D possibly corresponds to TRBD1 (5 bases). This CDR3 is built from 15 residues. The ends were cut back, 0 bases at V and 4 bases at J, with 10 bases in the middle. Germline V gene data show CDR1 as LGHNA and CDR2 as YSLEER. For the CDR3, the DNA is TGCGCCAGCAGCCAAGATCCAGGGTTGGGAAACACCATATATTTT. Residues: CASSQDPGLGNTIYF.

The chain joins TRBV7-2 to TRBJ2-2; no definite D call. This CDR3 comprises 15 residues. V lost 5 bases and J lost 5, with 15 bases in between. Germline loops: CDR1 SGHTA, CDR2 FQGNSA. CDR3 nucleotides: TGTGCCAGCAGCCGGCCTCACCTGGGGACCGGGGAGCTGTTTTTT. Translating it yields CASSRPHLGTGELFF.

This clonotype came up a few times. The genes are TRBV28 and TRBJ2-3, with D unclear. The CDR3 has 13 residues. Between the trimmed V and J ends, which lost 6 bases and 5 bases, there was a span of 12 bases. The germline V gene has CDR1 MDHEN and CDR2 SYDVKM. The chain's CDR3 is CASRPHWGDTQYF. The CDR3 DNA is TGTGCCAGCAGACCCCACTGGGGAGATACGCAGTATTTT.

The chain recombines TRBV12-3 or TRBV12-4 with TRBJ1-2, with no clear D. This CDR3 has 14 amino acids. The V gene lost 6 bases and the J gene lost 2 bases, with 13 bases spanning the gap. The CDR3 loop reads CASSPSGPNYGYTF. CDR3 sequence (DNA): TGTGCCAGCAGCCCGTCCGGGCCGAACTATGGCTACACCTTC.

This clonotype was seen at least ten times. V gene TRBV7-2 combines with J gene TRBJ1-4; 7 bases are shared with TRBD1. The CDR3 is made up of 15 amino acids. The trim removed 3 bases at V and 8 bases at J, leaving 9 bases unmatched. Germline CDR1 reads SGHTA; CDR2 reads FQGNSA. The CDR3 nucleotides are TGTGCCAGCAGCTTGAGAACAGGGGTTCAGGAAAAACTGTTTTTT. Protein: CASSLRTGVQEKLFF.

This clonotype was detected once. The chain employs TRBV10-2 and TRBJ2-3; TRBD1 matches at 7 bases. The CDR3 sequence is 17 residues long. J was trimmed by 0 bases and V by 3 bases; bases with no gene match: 9. Per germline, CDR1 WSHSY and CDR2 SAAADI. CDR3 coding DNA: TGCGCCAGCAGTGATACAAGGGGGCCCCCTAGCACAGATACGCAGTATTTT. This gives the protein CASSDTRGPPSTDTQYF.

The V and J genes are TRBV6-6 and TRBJ2-3; a weak D match, TRBD1 (6 bases). The V end was cut by 6 bases, the J end by 6 bases, with 22 bases between. The V gene's germline CDR1 is MNHNY and CDR2 SVGAGI (reference sequence). The CDR3 extends over 16 amino acids. The CDR3 coding sequence is TGTGCCAGCAGACCGTCGTTAGGGACATTAGAGGATACGCAGTATTTT. Translating gives CASRPSLGTLEDTQYF.

At least ten counts were recorded for this clonotype. The chain links TRBV7-2 to TRBJ1-2; D is unclear. V was clipped by 2 bases and J by 8 bases, with 3 bases between them. Germline V lookup: CDR1 SGHTA, CDR2 FQGNSA. The CDR3 totals 10 residues. The CDR3 nucleotides are TGTGCCAGCAGCTTATACGGCTACACCTTC. Translating it yields CASSLYGYTF.

Points on this clonotype: A read error may be the cause here, since a much bigger clone is one base away. The chain combines TRBV11-3 with TRBJ2-2; D is ambiguous. The CDR3 is 14 amino acids. Per germline, CDR1 SGHNT and CDR2 YENEEA. The CDR3 DNA sequence: TGTGCCAGCAGCTTAGGGGTATACACCGAGGAGCTGTTTTTT. Translating gives CASSLGVYTEELFF.

A remark on this clonotype: This could be a read error, since a much larger clone is one nucleotide away. This chain connects TRBV28 to TRBJ2-4; 8 bases fit TRBD1. Per the germline V gene, CDR1 is MDHEN and CDR2 is SYDVKM. The CDR3 contains 18 residues. V lost 7 bases and J lost 2; bases outside the gene matches: 16. The CDR3: CASKPNPGTGGSKNIQYF. CDR3 bases: TGTGCCAGCAAGCCAAATCCCGGGACAGGAGGTTCCAAAAACATTCAGTACTTC.

The chain employs TRBV6-8 and TRBJ2-7; 9 nucleotides align to TRBD2. The CDR3 is made up of 13 amino acids. The germline gives CDR1 MNHGY, CDR2 SAAAGT. The junction had 4 bases not matched to a gene; V was cut back by 0 bases and J by 10 bases. The CDR3 bases are TGTGCCAGCAGTTACTCTGCTAGCGGGGATCAGTACTTC. It translates to CASSYSASGDQYF.

This chain links TRBV12-3 or TRBV12-4 with TRBJ1-5; 7 bases agree with TRBD1. This CDR3 has 16 residues. V was clipped by 1 base and J by 0 bases; unmatched bases: 3. For the CDR3, the DNA is TGTGCCAGCAGTTTAGGGGACAGCCTTAGCAATCAGCCCCAGCATTTT. As protein: CASSLGDSLSNQPQHF.

The chain links TRBV7-6 to TRBJ2-5, with 8 bases matching TRBD1. In germline, CDR1 is SGHVS, CDR2 FNYEAQ. This CDR3 region has 13 residues. The ends lost 6 bases at V and 4 bases at J; junction bases unmatched: 4. The chain's CDR3 is CASRPGGGETQYF. The CDR3 coding sequence is TGTGCCAGCAGGCCAGGGGGCGGAGAGACCCAGTACTTC. Together with reference TRBV7-6 and TRBJ2-5, the CDR3 gives the full variable domain: GAGVSQSPRYKVTKRGQDVALRCDPISGHVSLYWYRQALGQGPEFLTYFNYEAQQDKSGLPNDRFSAERPEGSISTLTIQRTEQRDSAMYRCASRPGGGETQYFGPGTRLLVL.

This clonotype was seen at least ten times. The rearrangement joins TRBV5-4 to TRBJ2-1; 10 nucleotides agree with TRBD2. The V gene's germline CDR1 is SGHNT and CDR2 YYREEE (reference sequence). The CDR3 runs to 16 residues. V was pared by 0 bases and J by 7 bases, with 7 bases of the junction left unmatched. CDR3 in amino acids: CASSLEASGSKNEQFF. The DNA of the CDR3 is TGTGCCAGCAGCTTGGAGGCTAGCGGGAGTAAGAATGAGCAGTTCTTC.

V usage is TRBV28 and J usage is TRBJ1-5; 9 bases match TRBD1. V lost 6 bases to trimming and J lost 0 bases; unmatched junction nucleotides: 6. Germline V gene lookup returns CDR1 MDHEN and CDR2 SYDVKM. The CDR3 has 16 amino acids. The DNA of the CDR3 is TGTGCCAGCAGAGAGGACAGGGGAGATAGCAATCAGCCCCAGCATTTT. Translated, it gives CASREDRGDSNQPQHF.

This clonotype was observed at least ten times. The V call is TRBV7-2, the J call TRBJ2-5; maybe TRBD1 (5 bases). This CDR3 is 16 amino acids long. Germline CDR1 SGHTA, CDR2 FQGNSA. Trimming removed 7 bases at V and 5 bases at J, with 23 bases between. DNA of the CDR3: TGTGCCAGCACCGTAACGTCAGGGCGACATGTTGAGACCCAGTACTTC. It yields the protein CASTVTSGRHVETQYF.

The table lists this clonotype with a few counts. CDR3 loop: CASSQRDGTGELFF. In nucleotides, the CDR3 is TGTGCCAGCAGCCAACGGGACGGCACCGGGGAGCTGTTTTTT. The chain is built from TRBV7-6 and TRBJ2-2, with D perhaps TRBD1 or TRBD2 (5 bases each). V was shortened by 5 bases and J by 4 bases, with 11 bases between the two germline ends. The CDR3 runs to 14 residues. In germline, CDR1 is SGHVS, CDR2 FNYEAQ.

This clonotype was picked up a small number of times. The genes are TRBV30 and TRBJ2-3; D is perhaps TRBD2 (5 bases). The CDR3 consists of 15 residues. Trimming took off 0 bases at V and 2 bases at J, with 12 bases between the two ends. The germline CDR1 and CDR2 sequences are GTSNPN and SVGIG (reference sequence). DNA of the CDR3: TGTGCCTGGAGTGTACTTGCGGGCCACACAGATACGCAGTATTTT. As protein: CAWSVLAGHTDTQYF. Full variable domain (remainder filled in from reference TRBV30 and TRBJ2-3): SQTIHQWPATLVQPVGSPLSLECTVEGTSNPNLYWYRQAAGRGLQLLFYSVGIGQISSEVPQNLSASRPQDRQFILSSKKLLLSDSGFYLCAWSVLAGHTDTQYFGPGTRLTVL.

The CDR3 reads CASSQAGGGSGDEQFF. CDR3 DNA sequence: TGCGCCAGCAGCCAAGCTGGCGGCGGGAGCGGGGATGAGCAGTTCTTC. The chain is built from TRBV4-3 and TRBJ2-1; TRBD2 aligns across 7 bases. V trimming: 1 base; J trimming: 8 bases; junction bases outside the gene matches: 11. CDR1 and CDR2 from the germline V gene are LGHNA and YSLEER. The CDR3 covers 16 residues.